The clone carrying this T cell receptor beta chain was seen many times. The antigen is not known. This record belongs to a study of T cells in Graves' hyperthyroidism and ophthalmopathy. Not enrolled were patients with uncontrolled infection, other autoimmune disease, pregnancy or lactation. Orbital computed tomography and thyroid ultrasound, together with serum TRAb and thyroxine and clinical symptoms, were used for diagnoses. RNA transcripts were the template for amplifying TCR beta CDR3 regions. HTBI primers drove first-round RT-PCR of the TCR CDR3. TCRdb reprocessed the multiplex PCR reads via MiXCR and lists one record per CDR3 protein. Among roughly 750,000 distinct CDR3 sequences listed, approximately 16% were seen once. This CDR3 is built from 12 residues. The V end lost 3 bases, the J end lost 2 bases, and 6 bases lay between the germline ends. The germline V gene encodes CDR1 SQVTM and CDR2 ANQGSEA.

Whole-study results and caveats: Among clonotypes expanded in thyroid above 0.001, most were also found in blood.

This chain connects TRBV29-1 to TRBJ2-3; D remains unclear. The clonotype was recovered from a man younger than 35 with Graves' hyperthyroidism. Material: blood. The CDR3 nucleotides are TGCAGCGTTGAGGTGGACACAGATACGCAGTATTTT. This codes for CSVEVDTDTQYF.